This T cell receptor beta chain was observed in a study of beta chain features in type 1 diabetes. General observations from the study: cDNA sequencing could over-represent cells with high TCR expression. The study found moderately but significantly shorter TCRB CDR3s in all four CD4+ subsets of Type 1 diabetes patients. Equally in patients and controls, shorter templates might have been favored by PCR.

Of note for this clone: Its antigen is still unknown.

The investigators reverse transcribed all of the isolated RNA, so they sequenced expressed TCRB transcripts. Around 3.57 million reads was the average for naive, central memory and regulatory T cell samples. TCRdb's table, derived via immunoSEQ multiplex PCR, lists solely in-frame clones and lacks some. The data contain around 160,000 clones, 7% to 9.5% of them singletons. Trimming removed 6 bases from V and 4 bases from J; junction bases left unmatched: 1. The CDR3 length is 14 residues. Germline V gene sequence: CDR1 MDHEN, CDR2 SYDVKM. The chain links TRBV28 to TRBJ2-1, with 12 bases aligning to TRBD2. Material for sequencing was central memory CD4+ T cells from blood. The TCR comes from a woman in her 30s with type 1 diabetes. The CDR3 DNA reads as TGTGCCAGCAGGGGGACTAGCGGGTACAATGAGCAGTTCTTC. Protein: CASRGTSGYNEQFF.